The TCR beta chain under discussion was sequenced for a study of neurological immune-mediated disorders. General study results and limits: Healthy controls had more TCR clonal expansion than multiple sclerosis, which showed the least, whereas HTLV-1-associated myelopathy showed the most.

TCRdb re-called the 5' RACE reads through MiXCR, storing one row per CDR3 protein. Among roughly 20,000 distinct CDR3 sequences listed, about 15% were seen once. After removal of 4 bases from V and 0 bases from J, the junction contained 10 bases not matched to a gene. This CDR3 comprises 18 residues. Germline V CDR1 and CDR2: DFQATT, SNEGSKA (reference sequence). The sorted libraries took about a million CD4+ or CD8+ T cells. This clonotype was recorded many times. Its specificity is unknown. The specimen was CD4+ T cells from blood. The rearrangement links TRBV20-1 to TRBJ2-3; TRBD2 matches 13 bases. This clonotype originated in a woman aged 60-70 years with HTLV-1-associated myelopathy (HAM/TSP). This CDR3 reads CSAKGLAGDHPSTDTQYF. The DNA for the CDR3 is TGCAGTGCTAAAGGACTAGCGGGGGATCATCCTAGCACAGATACGCAGTATTTT.